This T cell receptor (beta chain) is from a study of blood T cells in healthy people across ages. Then a second PCR, running roughly 7 to 12 cycles, was carried out with a sample-barcoded 5' primer and a J-beta primer mix. TCRdb used MiXCR to reprocess the 5' RACE reads, holding one entry per CDR3 protein. The sample lists about a million distinct CDR3 sequences; approximately 50% were seen once. CDR3 length: 16 residues. The V gene lost 0 bases and the J gene lost 0 bases, with 9 bases spanning the gap. CDR1 is LGHNA and CDR2 is YSLEER in the germline V gene. Sample: blood. The sequence came from a woman aged 55-70 years in good health. The chain carries TRBV4-3 and TRBJ2-1; D gene uncertain. As DNA, the CDR3 is TGCGCCAGCAGCCAAGATCTGGCTCACTCCTACAATGAGCAGTTCTTC. Translating gives CASSQDLAHSYNEQFF.